A single sample is the source of the 24 T cell receptor beta chains below, sequenced in a study of blood T cell repertoires in COVID-19. Assay used: immunoSEQ multiplex PCR; TCRdb lists only in-frame clones, some missing. The table shows around 130,000 clones, with roughly 78% occurring only once. The sample taken for sequencing was peripheral blood. These receptors all come from a man aged 55 to 70 with active or convalescent COVID-19.

This sequence joins TRBV7-3 and TRBJ1-1, with D hard to call. CDR1 is SGHTA and CDR2 is FQGTGA in the germline V gene. Deletions cut 2 bases from V and 3 bases from J, with 10 bases between. The CDR3 runs to 14 residues. CDR3 loop: CASSLWAGDTEAFF. The CDR3 nucleotides read TGTGCCAGCAGCTTATGGGCGGGAGACACTGAAGCTTTCTTT.

The chain employs TRBV9 and TRBJ1-1; D is undetermined. The ends were cut back, 5 bases at V and 3 bases at J, with 11 bases in the middle. Germline V gene sequence: CDR1 SGDLS, CDR2 YYNGEE. The CDR3 is 13 amino acids. CDR3 DNA: TGTGCCAGCAGGACCCTCCAGGACACTGAAGCTTTCTTT. This sequence encodes CASRTLQDTEAFF.

The CDR3, as DNA: TGTGCCAGCAGTTTAGCAGGCCCTAACTATGGCTACACCTTC. Its protein is CASSLAGPNYGYTF. This rearrangement joins TRBV28 to TRBJ1-2; D is undetermined. Germline-derived CDR1 and CDR2 are MDHEN and SYDVKM. There are 14 residues in the CDR3. V was cut by 2 bases and J by 0 bases, with 7 bases left in between.

CDR3 residues: CASSFLVTGARADGYTF. The DNA of the CDR3 is TGTGCCAGCAGTTTTTTAGTCACAGGGGCCAGGGCCGATGGCTACACCTTC. The gene calls are TRBV28 and TRBJ1-2, with TRBD1 identical over 7 bases. V was pared by 3 bases and J by 6 bases, with 16 bases of the junction left unmatched. Germline V gene lookup returns CDR1 MDHEN and CDR2 SYDVKM. This CDR3 contains 17 residues.

A few counts support this clone. CDR3 DNA: TGTGCCAGCAGCGGGACAGGGGGCGAGGAGACCCAGTACTTC. As protein: CASSGTGGEETQYF. The chain is built from TRBV6-4 and TRBJ2-5; TRBD1 aligns across 12 bases. V was clipped by 6 bases and J by 5 bases; unmatched bases: 4. This CDR3 has 14 residues. Germline CDR1 is MRHNA and CDR2 is SNTAGT.

This clone was counted only a few times. The CDR3 DNA follows: TGTGCCATCAGTGGGCCAGCGGACAATGAGCAGTTCTTC. Translation gives CAISGPADNEQFF. This chain connects TRBV10-3 to TRBJ2-1; D is perhaps TRBD2 (5 bases). This CDR3 contains 13 residues. Germline V CDR1 and CDR2: ENHRY, SYGVKD. Trimming took off 4 bases at V and 5 bases at J, with 9 bases between the two ends.

This sequence joins TRBV24-1 and TRBJ1-1; no definite D call. Germline CDR1 reads KGHDR; CDR2 reads SFDVKD. The CDR3 extends over 12 amino acids. V dropped 4 bases and J dropped 6 bases, with 8 bases sitting between them. The CDR3 is CATSDGGSEAFF. CDR3 coding DNA: TGTGCCACCAGTGACGGCGGCTCTGAAGCTTTCTTT.

The chain combines TRBV6-2 or TRBV6-3 with TRBJ1-1; weak D call: TRBD1 (6 bases). The CDR3 runs to 14 residues. The V gene's germline CDR1 is MNHEY and CDR2 SVGEGT. V was shortened by 4 bases and J by 1 base, with 10 bases between the two germline ends. CDR3 sequence reads: CASSLGGPNTEAFF. The CDR3 nucleotides read TGTGCCAGCAGTTTAGGGGGTCCGAACACTGAAGCTTTCTTT.

The table lists this clone with many counts. The chain couples TRBV29-1 to TRBJ1-2; D is unresolved. CDR3 size: 14 residues. V was clipped by 3 bases and J by 3 bases, with 14 bases between them. CDR1 and CDR2 from the germline V gene are SQVTM and ANQGSEA. This CDR3 is CSVEPWEGDYGYTF. The CDR3 nucleotides are TGCAGCGTTGAGCCCTGGGAGGGCGACTATGGCTACACCTTC.

The chain is built from TRBV24-1 and TRBJ1-2, with TRBD1 as a possible D gene (6 bases). The CDR3 extends over 16 amino acids. Germline assignment: CDR1 KGHDR and CDR2 SFDVKD. Trimming pared 4 bases from V and 2 bases from J, leaving 16 bases between. The CDR3 spells CATSDRPPRGNYGYTF. In nucleotides, the CDR3 is TGTGCCACCAGTGACCGACCCCCGAGGGGGAACTATGGCTACACCTTC.

The CDR3 sequence is CASSLRQQGPGNTIYF. CDR3 DNA: TGCGCCAGCAGCCTAAGACAACAGGGCCCTGGAAACACCATATATTTT. The chain links TRBV4-1 to TRBJ1-3; D might be TRBD1 (6 bases). The V gene lost 4 bases and the J gene lost 2 bases, with 15 bases spanning the gap. The V gene's germline CDR1 is MGHRA and CDR2 YSYEKL. This CDR3 region has 16 residues.

A few counts support this clone. This chain connects TRBV4-3 to TRBJ2-7; unclear D gene. CDR1 and CDR2 from the germline V gene are LGHNA and YSLEER. The CDR3 length is 13 residues. V dropped 0 bases and J dropped 4 bases, with 7 bases sitting between them. The CDR3 loop reads CASSQDIGYEQYF. In DNA form, the CDR3 reads TGCGCCAGCAGCCAAGATATCGGGTACGAGCAGTACTTC.

This clone was observed a few times. The rearrangement joins TRBV29-1 to TRBJ2-5, with TRBD1 matching 7 bases. Germline V gives CDR1 SQVTM, CDR2 ANQGSEA. V was clipped by 0 bases and J by 2 bases; unmatched bases: 0. The CDR3 has 13 amino acids. The CDR3 loop is CSVEEGQQETQYF. The CDR3 DNA is TGCAGCGTTGAAGAGGGACAGCAAGAGACCCAGTACTTC.

The gene calls are TRBV4-2 and TRBJ2-1; D possibly corresponds to TRBD1 (6 bases). Trimming left V 4 bases short and J 6 bases short, with 13 bases between. This CDR3 region has 14 residues. CDR1 is LGHNA and CDR2 is YNFKEQ in the germline V gene. CDR3 sequence: CASSPRTASNEQFF. Here the CDR3 DNA reads TGTGCCAGCAGCCCACGGACAGCTAGCAATGAGCAGTTCTTC.

This clone was seen more than once but under ten times. The chain carries TRBV3-1 (or the pseudogene TRBV3-2) and TRBJ1-1; D might be TRBD1 (6 bases). Trimming stripped 7 bases from V and 5 bases from J, with 11 bases between. The CDR3 is 12 amino acids. Germline loops: CDR1 LGHDT, CDR2 YNNKEL (reference sequence). The CDR3 protein is CASTGTRTEAFF. The DNA of the CDR3 is TGTGCCAGCACCGGGACAAGGACTGAAGCTTTCTTT.

The V and J genes are TRBV6-5 and TRBJ1-6, with TRBD1 as a possible D gene (6 bases). The CDR3 covers 15 residues. Germline CDR1 and CDR2: MNHEY and SVGAGI. V lost 7 bases, J lost 4 bases, and 14 bases lay in between. The CDR3 nucleotides are TGTGCCAGCAACCTACAGGGAGGGTATAATTCACCCCTCCACTTT. Its protein product is CASNLQGGYNSPLHF.

This sequence joins TRBV28 and TRBJ2-7; TRBD1 matches 7 bases. Germline V gene data show CDR1 as MDHEN and CDR2 as SYDVKM. This CDR3 contains 17 residues. The V segment lost 4 bases and the J segment 3 bases; nucleotides outside the gene matches: 15. The CDR3 DNA is TGTGCCAGCAGTTCGATAGGGACAGCCAAATTTGACTACGAGCAGTACTTC. Translation gives CASSSIGTAKFDYEQYF. The variable domain in full, completed from reference TRBV28 and TRBJ2-7, reads DVKVTQSSRYLVKRTGEKVFLECVQDMDHENMFWYRQDPGLGLRLIYFSYDVKMKEKGDIPEGYSVSREKKERFSLILESASTNQTSMYLCASSSIGTAKFDYEQYFGPGTRLTVT.

This rearrangement joins TRBV7-8 to TRBJ2-7; 7 positions agree with TRBD1. Germline V gene sequence: CDR1 SGHVS, CDR2 FQNEAQ. After removal of 2 bases from V and 4 bases from J, the junction contained 5 bases not matched to a gene. This CDR3 region has 14 residues. The CDR3: CASSLRQGRYEQYF. The CDR3 DNA sequence: TGTGCCAGCAGCTTACGACAGGGACGGTACGAGCAGTACTTC.

A single count supports this clone. The chain recombines TRBV18 with TRBJ1-4; D gene ambiguous. Trimming pared 3 bases from V and 0 bases from J, leaving 14 bases between. Germline CDR1 is KGHSH and CDR2 is LQKENI. This CDR3 spans 17 amino acids. This CDR3 reads CASSPTGSGATNEKLFF. CDR3 in DNA: TGTGCCAGCTCACCCACCGGATCGGGAGCAACTAATGAAAAACTGTTTTTT.

The CDR3 here is CASRPGGSNQPQHF. CDR3 coding DNA: TGTGCCAGCAGACCGGGGGGTAGCAATCAGCCCCAGCATTTT. This rearrangement joins TRBV6-5 to TRBJ1-5, with a weak D call TRBD1 (5 bases). CDR1 and CDR2 from the germline V gene are MNHEY and SVGAGI. The CDR3 runs to 14 residues. Trimming removed 6 bases at V and 0 bases at J, with 9 bases between.

As DNA, the CDR3 is TGTGCCAGCAGGGGACAGCTGAGCTCCTACGAGCAGTACTTC. Translation gives CASRGQLSSYEQYF. V usage is TRBV2 and J usage is TRBJ2-7; 7 bases align to TRBD1. This CDR3 is built from 14 residues. The trim removed 6 bases at V and 0 bases at J, leaving 5 bases unmatched. Germline CDR1 reads SNHLY; CDR2 reads FYNNEI.

CDR3 sequence reads: CASSGGKDAYNEQFF. CDR3 in DNA: TGTGCCAGCAGTGGCGGGAAGGATGCCTACAATGAGCAGTTCTTC. The V gene is TRBV9, the J gene TRBJ2-1; a possible D gene is TRBD2 (6 bases). This CDR3 has 15 amino acids. The V and J ends lost 5 bases and 2 bases respectively, with 14 bases between them. Germline CDR1 reads SGDLS; CDR2 reads YYNGEE.

This clone was observed once. In DNA form, the CDR3 reads TGTGCCAGCAGCCAAGTGGCGGGAGGCACCATATATTTT. Protein product: CASSQVAGGTIYF. The chain links TRBV14 to TRBJ1-3; D unresolved. The CDR3 is made up of 13 amino acids. Germline V gene lookup returns CDR1 SGHDN and CDR2 FVKESK. Trimming left V 1 base short and J 9 bases short, with 10 bases between. Full variable domain (outside the CDR3, taken from reference TRBV14 and TRBJ1-3): EAGVTQFPSHSVIEKGQTVTLRCDPISGHDNLYWYRRVMGKEIKFLLHFVKESKQDESGMPNNRFLAERTGGTYSTLKVQPAELEDSGVYFCASSQVAGGTIYFGEGSWLTVV.

The chain combines TRBV7-9 with TRBJ2-1; D might be TRBD2 (7 bases). V was cut by 7 bases and J by 4 bases, with 17 bases left in between. CDR1 SEHNR and CDR2 FQNEAQ come from the germline V gene (reference sequence). This CDR3 region has 15 residues. The CDR3 protein is CASTLGGLTYNEQFF. The CDR3 nucleotides are TGTGCCAGCACGCTAGGGGGACTAACTTACAATGAGCAGTTCTTC.